This record covers a single TCR beta chain. The antigen is not known. The sample comes from a study of cytomegalovirus exposure and HLA in healthy donors. About the research overall: The 120 million or so unique TCR beta sequences, from 150 million to 200 million T cells, were found by an earlier analysis. General study points: Presence/absence analyses treated sequencing depth as roughly uniform across donors.

CDR3 length: 13 amino acids. Germline V gives CDR1 GTSNPN, CDR2 SVGIG (reference sequence). V dropped 1 base and J dropped 2 bases, with 5 bases sitting between them. A multiplex PCR was run with 60 Vbeta primers and 13 Jbeta primers. Sequencing used immunoSEQ multiplex PCR; TCRdb keeps in-frame clones, though not all of them. The profile shows under 200,000 clones, around 80% of them singletons. Specimen: PBMCs. This clonotype was sampled from a woman aged 50 to 60 in good health and CMV-seronegative. The V gene is TRBV30, the J gene TRBJ1-4; D remains ambiguous. CDR3 sequence (DNA): TGTGCCTGGAGTGCGGTTACTAATGAAAAACTGTTTTTT. Translation: CAWSAVTNEKLFF.